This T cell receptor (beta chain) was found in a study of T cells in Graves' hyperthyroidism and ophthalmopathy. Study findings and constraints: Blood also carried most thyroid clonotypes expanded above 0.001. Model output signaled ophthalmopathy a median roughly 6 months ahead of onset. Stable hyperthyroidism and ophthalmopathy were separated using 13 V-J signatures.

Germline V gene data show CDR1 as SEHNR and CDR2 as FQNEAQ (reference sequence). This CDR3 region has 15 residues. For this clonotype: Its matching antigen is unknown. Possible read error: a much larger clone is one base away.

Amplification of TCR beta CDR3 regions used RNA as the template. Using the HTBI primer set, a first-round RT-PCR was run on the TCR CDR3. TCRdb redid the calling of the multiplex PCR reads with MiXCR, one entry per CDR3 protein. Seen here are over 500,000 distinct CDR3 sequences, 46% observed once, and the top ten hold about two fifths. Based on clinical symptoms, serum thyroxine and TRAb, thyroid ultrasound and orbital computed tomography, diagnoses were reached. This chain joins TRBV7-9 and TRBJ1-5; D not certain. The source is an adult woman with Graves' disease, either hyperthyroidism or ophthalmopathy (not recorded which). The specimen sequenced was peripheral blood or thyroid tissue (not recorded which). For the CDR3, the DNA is TGCGCCAGCAGCCAAGCCGTTGAGAAGTTCTGGCCCCAGCATTTT. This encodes CASSQAVEKFWPQHF.